This TCR beta chain was profiled in a study of shared clonotypes between healthy human individuals. Whole-study results and caveats: Non-shared clonotypes had lower generation probabilities than clonotypes shared by all four sorted-subset donors. Donors were few, which limited the genetic and exposure-history diversity represented.

Clones were read by immunoSEQ multiplex PCR, and TCRdb kept only the in-frame ones, dropping some. The sample includes some 2,000,000 clones, approximately 95% seen only once; the top ten take 0.85% to 1.3%. Remarks on this clone: Its antigen is not identified.

Germline values: CDR1 MNHNY, CDR2 SVGAGI (reference sequence). Trimming left V 6 bases short and J 3 bases short, with 14 bases between. There are 14 residues in the CDR3. The naive CD8 subset, CD45RO-negative cells positively selected for CCR7, excluded terminally differentiated effector memory CD45RA+ cells. This receptor was identified in a man younger than 30 in good health. This sequence joins TRBV6-6 and TRBJ1-1, with TRBD1 as a possible D gene (6 bases). Source material: naive CD8+ T cells sorted from blood. The CDR3 nucleotides are TGTGCCAGCAGCCTTGTGGGGGCGGACACTGAAGCTTTCTTT. Translating gives CASSLVGADTEAFF.